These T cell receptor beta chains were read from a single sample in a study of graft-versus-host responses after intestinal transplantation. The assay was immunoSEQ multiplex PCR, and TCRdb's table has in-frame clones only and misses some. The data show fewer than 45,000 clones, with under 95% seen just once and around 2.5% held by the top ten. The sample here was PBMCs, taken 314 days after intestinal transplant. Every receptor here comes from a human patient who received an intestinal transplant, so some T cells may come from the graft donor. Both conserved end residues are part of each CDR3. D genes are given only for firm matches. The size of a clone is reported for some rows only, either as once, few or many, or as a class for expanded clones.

cdr3_aa: CASSRAGWELFF; cdr3_nt: TGTGCCAGCAGCCGGGCGGGATGGGAGCTGTTTTTT; d_call: -; j_call: TRBJ2-2; clone_size: once; v_call: TRBV7-9
cdr3_aa: CASSGAVGLAGVETQYF; cdr3_nt: TGTGCCAGCAGCGGCGCTGTAGGGCTAGCGGGAGTCGAGACCCAGTACTTC; d_call: TRBD2; j_call: TRBJ2-5; clone_size: -; v_call: TRBV28
cdr3_aa: CASSLGQGALYEQYF; cdr3_nt: TGCGCCAGCAGCTTGGGACAGGGTGCGTTATACGAGCAGTACTTC; d_call: TRBD1; j_call: TRBJ2-7; clone_size: -; v_call: TRBV5-1
cdr3_aa: CASSQVQGRGERQPQHF; cdr3_nt: TGCGCCAGCAGCCAAGTCCAGGGGCGGGGAGAACGTCAGCCCCAGCATTTT; d_call: -; j_call: TRBJ1-5; clone_size: -; v_call: TRBV4-1
cdr3_aa: CASSLTTLYQETQYF; cdr3_nt: TGCGCCAGCAGCTTGACCACCCTTTACCAAGAGACCCAGTACTTC; d_call: -; j_call: TRBJ2-5; clone_size: once; v_call: TRBV5-1
cdr3_aa: CASSLRPPGSNQPQHF; cdr3_nt: TGTGCCAGCAGTTTACGGCCCCCCGGTAGCAATCAGCCCCAGCATTTT; d_call: -; j_call: TRBJ1-5; clone_size: few; v_call: TRBV28
cdr3_aa: CASSYEGGEEAAYEQYF; cdr3_nt: TGTGCCAGCAGTTATGAGGGAGGTGAAGAAGCAGCCTACGAGCAGTACTTC; d_call: -; j_call: TRBJ2-7; clone_size: -; v_call: TRBV28
cdr3_aa: CASSKARTGYGYTF; cdr3_nt: TGTGCCAGCAGCAAAGCTAGGACAGGCTATGGCTACACCTTC; d_call: -; j_call: TRBJ1-2; clone_size: -; v_call: TRBV21-1
cdr3_aa: CASSSPGLATHNEQFF; cdr3_nt: TGCGCCAGCAGCTCGCCGGGGCTAGCGACACACAATGAGCAGTTCTTC; d_call: -; j_call: TRBJ2-1; clone_size: -; v_call: TRBV5-1
cdr3_aa: CAWSVGQGSDGYTF; cdr3_nt: TGTGCCTGGAGTGTAGGGCAGGGCTCGGATGGCTACACCTTC; d_call: -; j_call: TRBJ1-2; clone_size: -; v_call: TRBV30
cdr3_aa: CASSPRGLADYNEQFF; cdr3_nt: TGTGCCAGCAGCCCCAGAGGCCTAGCGGACTACAATGAGCAGTTCTTC; d_call: TRBD2; j_call: TRBJ2-1; clone_size: once; v_call: TRBV9
cdr3_aa: CASSLAEGSYSYEQYF; cdr3_nt: TGTGCCAGCAGCTTGGCCGAGGGTTCCTACTCCTACGAGCAGTACTTC; d_call: -; j_call: TRBJ2-7; clone_size: -; v_call: TRBV5-4
cdr3_aa: CASSEGGFWLSEKEQYF; cdr3_nt: TGTGCCAGCAGTGAAGGAGGATTTTGGTTGAGTGAAAAGGAGCAGTACTTC; d_call: -; j_call: TRBJ2-7; clone_size: -; v_call: TRBV2
cdr3_aa: CASSFLAGGQETQYF; cdr3_nt: TGTGCCAGCAGCTTTCTGGCGGGGGGACAAGAGACCCAGTACTTC; d_call: TRBD2; j_call: TRBJ2-5; clone_size: -; v_call: TRBV11-2
cdr3_aa: CASSTGQGLKLFF; cdr3_nt: TGTGCCAGCAGTACGGGGCAGGGCTTAAAACTGTTTTTT; d_call: -; j_call: TRBJ1-4; clone_size: -; v_call: TRBV25-1
cdr3_aa: CASSPQKGYTF; cdr3_nt: TGTGCCAGCAGTCCCCAGAAGGGCTACACCTTC; d_call: -; j_call: TRBJ1-2; clone_size: -; v_call: TRBV28
cdr3_aa: CASSLAGQGARQPQHF; cdr3_nt: TGCGCCAGCAGCTTGGCGGGACAGGGGGCAAGACAGCCCCAGCATTTT; d_call: TRBD1; j_call: TRBJ1-5; clone_size: once; v_call: TRBV5-1
cdr3_aa: CASSLSAGTLNEQFF; cdr3_nt: TGTGCCAGCAGTTTATCGGCGGGGACTTTAAATGAGCAGTTCTTC; d_call: -; j_call: TRBJ2-1; clone_size: -; v_call: TRBV28
cdr3_aa: CSVRDSPNYGYTF; cdr3_nt: TGCAGCGTTAGAGACTCCCCTAACTATGGCTACACCTTC; d_call: -; j_call: TRBJ1-2; clone_size: -; v_call: TRBV29-1
cdr3_aa: CASRGGVGGGTEAFF; cdr3_nt: TGCGCCAGCAGGGGAGGTGTGGGAGGGGGCACTGAAGCTTTCTTT; d_call: -; j_call: TRBJ1-1; clone_size: -; v_call: TRBV5-1
cdr3_aa: CASKVGGGPGNTIYF; cdr3_nt: TGTGCCAGCAAGGTCGGTGGGGGGCCTGGAAACACCATATATTTT; d_call: -; j_call: TRBJ1-3; clone_size: -; v_call: TRBV2
cdr3_aa: CASSAIGGQVNEKLFF; cdr3_nt: TGTGCCAGCAGTGCAATAGGTGGGCAGGTCAATGAAAAACTGTTTTTT; d_call: -; j_call: TRBJ1-4; clone_size: few; v_call: TRBV2
cdr3_aa: CASRERGSGNGYTF; cdr3_nt: TGTGCCAGCAGAGAACGGGGGAGTGGAAATGGCTACACCTTC; d_call: -; j_call: TRBJ1-2; clone_size: -; v_call: TRBV6-5
cdr3_aa: CASSQSGTGSNQPQHF; cdr3_nt: TGCGCCAGCAGCCAAAGCGGGACAGGGAGCAATCAGCCCCAGCATTTT; d_call: TRBD1; j_call: TRBJ1-5; clone_size: -; v_call: TRBV4-1
cdr3_aa: CASSQEYRDNEQYF; cdr3_nt: TGCGCCAGCAGCCAAGAGTATAGGGACAACGAGCAGTACTTC; d_call: -; j_call: TRBJ2-7; clone_size: -; v_call: TRBV4-1
cdr3_aa: CASSRMVREKGTQYF; cdr3_nt: TGTGCCAGCAGCCGTATGGTGAGGGAGAAGGGGACCCAGTACTTC; d_call: -; j_call: TRBJ2-5; clone_size: -; v_call: TRBV11-2
cdr3_aa: CASSDHLRQGGETQYF; cdr3_nt: TGTGCCAGCAGTGATCACCTCAGACAGGGCGGGGAGACCCAGTACTTC; d_call: TRBD1; j_call: TRBJ2-5; clone_size: -; v_call: TRBV2
cdr3_aa: CASSLDAGSEAFF; cdr3_nt: TGTGCCAGCAGTTTAGACGCCGGATCTGAAGCTTTCTTT; d_call: -; j_call: TRBJ1-1; clone_size: -; v_call: TRBV28